This is a list of T cell receptor beta chains from one sample in a study of Ad26.COV2.S vaccination and SARS-CoV-2 variants. This table comes from immunoSEQ multiplex PCR, and its TCRdb copy is limited to in-frame clones, with some not included. The table lists some 410,000 clones, 92% of them singletons. Sequencing used peripheral blood, obtained in a trial of Ad26.COV2.S vaccine versus placebo. These receptors originate from a person between 18 and 65 years old who received the Ad26.COV2.S COVID-19 vaccine or a placebo. Both conserved end residues are part of each CDR3. A D gene is named only where the DNA matches it firmly. Clone size is stated in some rows and not others, as once, few, many or a class when expanded.

>NA|NA|TRBV3-1/TRBV3-2|TRBJ2-5
CASSQDLIAGPQETQYF
TGTGCCAGCAGCCAAGATTTAATAGCCGGCCCCCAAGAGACCCAGTACTTC
>few|TRBD1|TRBV3-1/TRBV3-2|TRBJ1-2
CASSQPGQGVYGYTF
TGTGCCAGCAGCCAGCCGGGACAGGGAGTCTATGGCTACACCTTC
>NA|NA|TRBV21-1|TRBJ2-7
CASSSPSAAVCLRNYEQYF
TGTGCCAGCAGCTCCCCCTCGGCGGCGGTTTGCCTTCGAAACTACGAGCAGTACTTC
>NA|NA|TRBV7-9|TRBJ1-2
CASSLAEGSGYTF
TGTGCCAGCAGCTTAGCGGAGGGGTCCGGCTACACCTTC
>NA|NA|TRBV19|TRBJ1-2
CASRASAYGYTF
TGTGCCAGTAGGGCCTCAGCCTATGGCTACACCTTC
>NA|NA|TRBV7-9|TRBJ2-4
CASSFPGAKNIQYF
TGTGCCAGCAGCTTCCCGGGAGCCAAAAACATTCAGTACTTC
>NA|NA|TRBV2|TRBJ2-3
CASSDIGLYGTQYF
TGTGCCAGCAGTGACATTGGACTGTATGGTACGCAGTATTTT
>once|TRBD1|TRBV28|TRBJ1-1
CASSADREGLETEAFF
TGTGCCAGCAGTGCCGACAGGGAAGGTTTGGAAACTGAAGCTTTCTTT
>NA|NA|TRBV19|TRBJ2-3
CASMVGGLTDTQYF
TGTGCCAGTATGGTGGGGGGTCTGACAGATACGCAGTATTTT
>NA|NA|TRBV14|TRBJ2-1
CASSQETFGAGSYNEQFF
NA
>NA|TRBD1|TRBV20-1|TRBJ2-4
CSASNRGKNIQYF
TGCAGTGCTAGTAACAGGGGGAAAAACATTCAGTACTTC
>NA|NA|TRBV19|TRBJ2-7
CASSPGGIPNYEQYF
TGTGCCAGTAGTCCGGGGGGCATTCCCAACTACGAGCAGTACTTC
>few|NA|TRBV7-9|TRBJ2-2
CASSPSGELFF
TGTGCCAGCAGCCCCTCCGGGGAGCTGTTTTTT
>once|TRBD1|TRBV9|TRBJ2-1
CASSVDQYRGLGWEQFF
TGTGCCAGCAGCGTCGACCAGTACAGGGGGCTGGGGTGGGAGCAGTTCTTC
>few|NA|TRBV16|TRBJ1-6
CASSELQENSPLHF
TGTGCCAGCAGCGAGCTCCAGGAGAATTCACCCCTCCACTTT
>NA|NA|TRBV15|TRBJ2-5
CATSRDTGYQETQYF
TGTGCCACCAGCAGGGATACAGGGTACCAAGAGACCCAGTACTTC
>once|TRBD1|TRBV5-5|TRBJ2-7
CASSFVGQGYEQYF
TGTGCCAGCAGCTTTGTGGGACAGGGCTACGAGCAGTACTTC
>once|NA|TRBV7-9|TRBJ2-5
CASSRSSYSLVETQYF
TGTGCCAGCAGTCGTAGCTCGTACAGCCTAGTGGAGACCCAGTACTTC
>few|NA|TRBV2|TRBJ2-5
CASSVLILYQETQYF
TGTGCCAGCAGTGTTCTCATCCTGTACCAAGAGACCCAGTACTTC
>NA|NA|TRBV5-1|TRBJ1-1
CASSLGGEYKGTRAFF
TGCGCCAGCAGCTTGGGTGGGGAGTACAAAGGGACAAGGGCTTTCTTT
>NA|NA|TRBV5-4|TRBJ1-5
CASSLAGTNQPQHF
TGTGCCAGCAGCTTGGCAGGAACAAATCAGCCCCAGCATTTT
>NA|NA|TRBV30|TRBJ1-5
CAWNADSNQPQHF
TGTGCCTGGAACGCTGATAGCAATCAGCCCCAGCATTTT
>NA|TRBD1|TRBV5-4|TRBJ2-3
CASSFADRGRVSDTQYF
TGTGCCAGCAGCTTTGCCGACAGGGGGCGCGTATCAGATACGCAGTATTTT
>NA|TRBD1|TRBV28|TRBJ2-7
CASSPYRDRSSYEQYF
TGTGCCAGCAGTCCATACCGGGACAGGAGCTCCTACGAGCAGTACTTC
>once|NA|TRBV10-2|TRBJ1-5
CASSEQGGNQPQHF
TGCGCCAGCAGTGAACAGGGTGGCAATCAGCCCCAGCATTTT
>NA|NA|TRBV28|TRBJ1-5
CASSLNQPQHF
TGTGCCAGCAGTCTAAATCAGCCCCAGCATTTT
>NA|NA|TRBV6-4|TRBJ2-5
CASSHWGRVQETQYF
TGTGCCAGCAGTCATTGGGGCCGGGTTCAAGAGACCCAGTACTTC
>NA|NA|TRBV6-2/TRBV6-3|TRBJ2-6
CASSYGQGRTGANVLTF
TGTGCCAGCAGTTACGGGCAGGGGAGGACTGGGGCCAACGTCCTGACTTTC
>NA|NA|TRBV5-1|TRBJ2-1
CASSRQSRTLFSYNEQFF
TGCGCCAGCAGCCGTCAATCTAGGACCCTTTTTTCCTACAATGAGCAGTTCTTC
>NA|NA|TRBV19|TRBJ2-5
CASSTYGGSETQYF
TGTGCCAGTAGTACTTATGGGGGATCAGAGACCCAGTACTTC
>NA|NA|TRBV27|TRBJ1-1
CASSLRRYGGPTVNTEAFF
TGTGCCAGCAGTTTAAGAAGGTACGGGGGGCCCACAGTGAACACTGAAGCTTTCTTT
>few|TRBD2|TRBV10-1|TRBJ2-7
CASSPGGSGSYEQYF
TGCGCCAGCAGTCCGGGAGGCTCGGGTTCCTACGAGCAGTACTTC
>NA|TRBD1|TRBV4-1|TRBJ2-7
CASSPTGVSREQYF
TGCGCCAGCAGCCCGACAGGGGTGAGTCGAGAGCAGTACTTC
>NA|NA|TRBV28|TRBJ2-7
CASSSGPVMVYEQYF
TGTGCCAGCAGTTCCGGACCCGTAATGGTCTACGAGCAGTACTTC
>NA|NA|TRBV7-2|TRBJ1-5
CASSLLGGNQPQHF
TGTGCCAGCAGCTTATTGGGGGGCAATCAGCCCCAGCATTTT
>NA|NA|TRBV7-9|TRBJ1-3
CASSQVFSGNTIYF
TGTGCCAGCAGTCAGGTTTTCTCTGGAAACACCATATATTTT
>NA|NA|TRBV4-1|TRBJ1-6
CASSQVGAQETNSPLHF
TGCGCCAGCAGCCAAGTAGGGGCCCAGGAAACCAATTCACCCCTCCACTTT
>NA|NA|TRBV21-1|TRBJ1-1
CASRPTCFNTEAFF
TGTGCCAGCAGGCCGACATGTTTTAACACTGAAGCTTTCTTT
>once|NA|TRBV11-2|TRBJ2-5
CASTQGETQYF
TGTGCCAGCACCCAGGGGGAGACCCAGTACTTC
>once|TRBD1|TRBV7-9|TRBJ2-3
CASRWGQASTDTQYF
TGTGCCAGCAGATGGGGACAGGCTAGCACAGATACGCAGTATTTT
>NA|TRBD1|TRBV30|TRBJ1-2
CASRQGGSYGYTF
TGTGCCAGCCGACAGGGGGGGAGCTATGGCTACACCTTC
>NA|TRBD2|TRBV2|TRBJ2-5
CATYRQRGISYQETQYF
TGTGCCACATACCGACAGCGGGGGATATCGTACCAAGAGACCCAGTACTTC
>NA|TRBD2|TRBV5-6|TRBJ2-7
CASSSPRENSYEQYF
TGTGCCAGCAGCTCCCCGCGGGAGAACTCCTACGAGCAGTACTTC
>NA|NA|TRBV6-2/TRBV6-3|TRBJ2-3
CASGQGWDTQYF
TGTGCCAGCGGCCAGGGTTGGGATACGCAGTATTTT
>NA|TRBD1|TRBV25-1|TRBJ2-1
CASSARQGGLGSYNEQFF
TGTGCCAGCAGTGCCAGACAGGGGGGACTGGGGTCATACAATGAGCAGTTCTTC